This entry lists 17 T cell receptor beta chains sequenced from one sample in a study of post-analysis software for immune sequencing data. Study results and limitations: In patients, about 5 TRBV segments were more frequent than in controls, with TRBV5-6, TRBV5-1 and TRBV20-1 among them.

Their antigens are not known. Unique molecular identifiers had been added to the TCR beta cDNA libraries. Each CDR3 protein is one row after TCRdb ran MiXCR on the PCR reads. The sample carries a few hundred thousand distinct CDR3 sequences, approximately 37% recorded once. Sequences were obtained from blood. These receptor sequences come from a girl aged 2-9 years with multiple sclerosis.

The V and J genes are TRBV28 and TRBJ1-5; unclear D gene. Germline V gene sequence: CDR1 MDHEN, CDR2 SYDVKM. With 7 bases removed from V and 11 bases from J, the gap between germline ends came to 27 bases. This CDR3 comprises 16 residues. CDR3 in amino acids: CASIAPQAGFCQSQHF. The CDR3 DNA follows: TGTGCCAGCATAGCCCCACAAGCTGGATTTTGCCAGTCCCAGCATTTT.

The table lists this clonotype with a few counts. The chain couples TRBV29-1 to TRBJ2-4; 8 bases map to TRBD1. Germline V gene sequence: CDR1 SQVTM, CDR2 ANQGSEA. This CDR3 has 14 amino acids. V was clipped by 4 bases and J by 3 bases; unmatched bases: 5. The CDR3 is CSVVAGTGKNIQYF. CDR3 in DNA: TGCAGCGTTGTGGCCGGGACAGGCAAAAACATTCAGTACTTC.

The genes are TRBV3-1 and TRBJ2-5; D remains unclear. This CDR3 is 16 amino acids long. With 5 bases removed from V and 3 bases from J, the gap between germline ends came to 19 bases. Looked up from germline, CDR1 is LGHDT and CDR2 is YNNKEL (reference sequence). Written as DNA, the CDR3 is TGTGCCAGCAGCGAGACTTCTAGACCGATAGAAGAGACCCAGTACTTC. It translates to CASSETSRPIEETQYF.

The CDR3: CASSLVASGSNEQFF. CDR3 nucleotide sequence: TGTGCCAGCAGCTTAGTTGCTAGCGGGAGTAATGAGCAGTTCTTC. V usage is TRBV7-2 and J usage is TRBJ2-1; 10 bases align to TRBD2. This CDR3 is 15 amino acids long. CDR1 and CDR2 from the germline V gene are SGHTA and FQGNSA. Germline trimming cut 1 base from V and 7 bases from J; bases unmatched to any gene: 4. The full variable domain, its missing parts supplied by reference TRBV7-2 and TRBJ2-1, is GAGVSQSPSNKVTEKGKDVELRCDPISGHTALYWYRQSLGQGLEFLIYFQGNSAPDKSGLPSDRFSAERTGGSVSTLTIQRTQQEDSAVYLCASSLVASGSNEQFFGPGTRLTVL.

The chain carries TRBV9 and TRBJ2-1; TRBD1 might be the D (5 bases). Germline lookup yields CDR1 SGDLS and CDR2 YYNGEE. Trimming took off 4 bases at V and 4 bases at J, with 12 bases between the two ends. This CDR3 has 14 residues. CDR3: CASSPRTLYNEQFF. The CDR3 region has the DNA TGTGCCAGCAGCCCGCGGACATTATACAATGAGCAGTTCTTC.

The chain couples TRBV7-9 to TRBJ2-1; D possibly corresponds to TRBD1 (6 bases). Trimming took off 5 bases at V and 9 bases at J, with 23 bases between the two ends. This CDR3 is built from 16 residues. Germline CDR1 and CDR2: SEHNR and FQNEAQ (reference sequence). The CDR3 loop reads CASSPQPGHWDSEQFF. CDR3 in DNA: TGTGCCAGCAGCCCCCAGCCGGGACATTGGGATAGTGAGCAGTTCTTC.

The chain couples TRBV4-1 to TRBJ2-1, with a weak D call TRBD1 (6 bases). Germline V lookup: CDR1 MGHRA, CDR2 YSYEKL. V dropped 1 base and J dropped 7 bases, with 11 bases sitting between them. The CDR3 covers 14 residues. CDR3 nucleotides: TGCGCCAGCAGCCAAGGAACAGGGATAAATGAGCAGTTCTTC. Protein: CASSQGTGINEQFF.

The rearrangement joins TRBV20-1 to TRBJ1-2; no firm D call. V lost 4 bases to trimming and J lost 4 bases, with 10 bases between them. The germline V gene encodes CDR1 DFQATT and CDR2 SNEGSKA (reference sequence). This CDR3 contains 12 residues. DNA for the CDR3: TGCAGTGCTAAGACCCTGGGCTATGGCTACACCTTC. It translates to CSAKTLGYGYTF.

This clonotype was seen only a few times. Here the CDR3 DNA reads TGCGCCAGCAGCCGCGAACAGGGGCGTAGCAATCAGCCCCAGCATTTT. The encoded protein is CASSREQGRSNQPQHF. The chain is built from TRBV5-1 and TRBJ1-5, with 7 bases fitting TRBD1. CDR1 and CDR2 (germline): SGHRS, YFSETQ. Trimming took 4 bases from V and 0 from J; bases not matched to a gene: 7. The CDR3 covers 16 residues.

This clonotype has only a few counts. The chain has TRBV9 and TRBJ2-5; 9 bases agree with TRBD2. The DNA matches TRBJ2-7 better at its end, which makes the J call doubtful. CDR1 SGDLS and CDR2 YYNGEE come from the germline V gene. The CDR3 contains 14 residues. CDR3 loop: CASSPRTSEGEQYF. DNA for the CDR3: TGTGCCAGCAGTCCTAGGACTAGCGAGGGCGAGCAGTACTTC.

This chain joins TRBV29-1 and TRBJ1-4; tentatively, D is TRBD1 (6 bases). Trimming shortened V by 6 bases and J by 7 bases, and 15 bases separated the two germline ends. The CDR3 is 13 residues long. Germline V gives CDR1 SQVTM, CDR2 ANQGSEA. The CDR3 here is CSVGRTASEKLFF. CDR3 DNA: TGCAGCGTCGGAAGGACAGCCTCTGAAAAACTGTTTTTT.

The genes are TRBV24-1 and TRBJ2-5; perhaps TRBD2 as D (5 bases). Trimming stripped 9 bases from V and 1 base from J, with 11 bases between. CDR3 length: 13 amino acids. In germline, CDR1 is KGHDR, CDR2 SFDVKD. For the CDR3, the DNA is TGTGCCACCTCACGAAGCGGCCAAGAGACCCAGTACTTC. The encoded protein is CATSRSGQETQYF.

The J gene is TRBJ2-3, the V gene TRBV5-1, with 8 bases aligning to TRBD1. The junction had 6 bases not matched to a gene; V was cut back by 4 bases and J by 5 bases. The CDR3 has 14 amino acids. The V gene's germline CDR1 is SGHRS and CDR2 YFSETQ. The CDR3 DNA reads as TGCGCCAGCAGCCATGGACAGGGAGTAGATACGCAGTATTTT. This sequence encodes CASSHGQGVDTQYF.

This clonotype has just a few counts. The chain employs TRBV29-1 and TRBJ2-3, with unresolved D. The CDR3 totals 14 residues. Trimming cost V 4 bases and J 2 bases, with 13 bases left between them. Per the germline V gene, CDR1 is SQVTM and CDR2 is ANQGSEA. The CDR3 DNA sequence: TGCAGCGTTGGCCTCCTAACATTCACAGATACGCAGTATTTT. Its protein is CSVGLLTFTDTQYF.

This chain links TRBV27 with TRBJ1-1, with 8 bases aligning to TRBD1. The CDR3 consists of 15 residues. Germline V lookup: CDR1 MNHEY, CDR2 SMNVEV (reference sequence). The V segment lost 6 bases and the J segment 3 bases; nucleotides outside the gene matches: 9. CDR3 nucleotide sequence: TGTGCCAGCAGGGGAGGACAGGGTTCGGACACTGAAGCTTTCTTT. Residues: CASRGGQGSDTEAFF.

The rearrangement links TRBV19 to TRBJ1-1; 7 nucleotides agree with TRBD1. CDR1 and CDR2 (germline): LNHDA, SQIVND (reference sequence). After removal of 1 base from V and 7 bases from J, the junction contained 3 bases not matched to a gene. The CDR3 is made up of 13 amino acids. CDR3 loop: CASSIGDSHEAFF. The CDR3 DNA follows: TGTGCCAGTAGTATAGGGGACAGCCATGAAGCTTTCTTT.

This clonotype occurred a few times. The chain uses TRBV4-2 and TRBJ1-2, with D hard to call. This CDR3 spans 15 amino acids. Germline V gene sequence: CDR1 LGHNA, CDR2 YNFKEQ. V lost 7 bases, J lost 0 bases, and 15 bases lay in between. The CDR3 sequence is CASNEKDFANYGYTF. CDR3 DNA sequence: TGTGCCAGCAACGAAAAGGACTTCGCTAACTATGGCTACACCTTC.